In its sample, the clone carrying this TCR beta chain was seen many times. Its antigen is unidentified. The entry originates in a study of T cells in Graves' hyperthyroidism and ophthalmopathy. Study-level results: Stable hyperthyroidism was told apart from ophthalmopathy by a model built on 13 V-J features. Blood samples included most of the expanded thyroid clonotypes exceeding 0.001.

The investigators amplified TCR beta CDR3 regions from RNA transcripts. RT-PCR in the first round (using the HTBI primer set) targeted the TCR CDR3. Each CDR3 protein gets one entry after TCRdb re-called the multiplex PCR reads with MiXCR. Among roughly 200,000 distinct CDR3 sequences listed, about 16% were seen once. PBMCs were sourced from approximately 10 ml fresh peripheral blood. The sequence was collected from a man between 35 and 55 years old with Graves' hyperthyroidism. The sample comprised blood.

The CDR3 nucleotides read TGTGCCAGTCGACAAGCAGGGACCGGAGGCTACACCTTC. Its translation is CASRQAGTGGYTF. This chain connects TRBV2 to TRBJ1-2; possible D gene TRBD1, 5 bases. The CDR3 is made up of 13 amino acids. The germline V gene has CDR1 SNHLY and CDR2 FYNNEI. Trimming stripped 9 bases from V and 8 bases from J, with 19 bases between.